The clone carrying this TCR beta chain appeared a few times. Amplification of TCR beta CDR3 regions used RNA as the template. First-round RT-PCR of the TCR CDR3 relied on the HTBI primer set. TCRdb fed the multiplex PCR reads into MiXCR, producing one record per CDR3 protein. The profile shows around 690,000 distinct CDR3 sequences, 17% of them singletons. The sample originates from a study of T cells in Graves' hyperthyroidism and ophthalmopathy. The germline CDR1 and CDR2 sequences are SGHTA and FQGNSA. Trimming stripped 0 bases from V and 8 bases from J, with 13 bases between. The CDR3 has 14 amino acids. Stability of Graves' hyperthyroidism was defined as absent ophthalmopathy progression within 18 months. Each diagnosis drew on symptoms, thyroxine, TRAb, thyroid ultrasound and orbital computed tomography findings.

This clonotype was sampled from a man aged 50-60 years with Graves' hyperthyroidism. V is TRBV7-2 and J is TRBJ1-2; the D gene is possibly TRBD1 (5 bases). Sequencing was performed on blood. CDR3 sequence (DNA): TGTGCCAGCAGCTTAGCCAGGGCTTCGTGGGGCTACACCTTC. It translates to CASSLARASWGYTF.